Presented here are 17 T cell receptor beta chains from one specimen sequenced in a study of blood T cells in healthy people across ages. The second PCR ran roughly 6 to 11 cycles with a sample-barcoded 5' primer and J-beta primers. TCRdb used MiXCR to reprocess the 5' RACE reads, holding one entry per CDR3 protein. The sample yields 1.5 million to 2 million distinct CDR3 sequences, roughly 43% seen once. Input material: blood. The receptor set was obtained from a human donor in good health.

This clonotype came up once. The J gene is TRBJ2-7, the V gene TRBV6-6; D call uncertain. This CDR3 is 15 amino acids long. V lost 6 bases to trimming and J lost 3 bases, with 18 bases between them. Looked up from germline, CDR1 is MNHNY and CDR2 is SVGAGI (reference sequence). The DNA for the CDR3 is TGTGCCAGCAGAGACCGACCGGAACCGCACTACGAGCAGTACTTC. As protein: CASRDRPEPHYEQYF.

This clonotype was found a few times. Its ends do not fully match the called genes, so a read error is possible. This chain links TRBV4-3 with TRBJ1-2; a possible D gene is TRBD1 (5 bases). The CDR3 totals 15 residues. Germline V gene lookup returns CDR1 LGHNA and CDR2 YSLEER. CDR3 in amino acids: CASSPRPGTGDGHTF. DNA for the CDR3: TGCGCCAGCAGCCCTCGGCCGGGGACTGGAGATGGCCACACCTTC.

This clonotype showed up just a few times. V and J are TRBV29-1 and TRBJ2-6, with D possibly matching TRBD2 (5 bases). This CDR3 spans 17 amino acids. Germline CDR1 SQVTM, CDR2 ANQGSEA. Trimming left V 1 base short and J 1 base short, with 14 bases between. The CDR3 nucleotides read TGCAGCGTTGAAGGGGGTGGTAGGGAGTCTGGGGCCAACGTCCTGACTTTC. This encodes CSVEGGGRESGANVLTF. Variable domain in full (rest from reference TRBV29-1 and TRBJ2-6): SAVISQKPSRDICQRGTSLTIQCQVDSQVTMMFWYRQQPGQSLTLIATANQGSEATYESGFVIDKFPISRPNLTFSTLTVSNMSPEDSSIYLCSVEGGGRESGANVLTFGAGSRLTVL.

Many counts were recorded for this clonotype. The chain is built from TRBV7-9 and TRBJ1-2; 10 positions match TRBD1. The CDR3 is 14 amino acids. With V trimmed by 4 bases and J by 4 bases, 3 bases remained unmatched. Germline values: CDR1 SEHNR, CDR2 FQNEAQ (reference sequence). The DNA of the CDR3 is TGTGCCAGCAGCTCGGGACAGGGGATCTATGGCTACACCTTC. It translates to CASSSGQGIYGYTF.

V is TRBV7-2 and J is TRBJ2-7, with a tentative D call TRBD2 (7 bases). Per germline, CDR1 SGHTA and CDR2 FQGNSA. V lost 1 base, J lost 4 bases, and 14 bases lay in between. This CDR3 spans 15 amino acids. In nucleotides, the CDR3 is TGTGCCAGCAGCTTAGAGGGGGGGGGGCCTTACGAGCAGTACTTC. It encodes CASSLEGGGPYEQYF.

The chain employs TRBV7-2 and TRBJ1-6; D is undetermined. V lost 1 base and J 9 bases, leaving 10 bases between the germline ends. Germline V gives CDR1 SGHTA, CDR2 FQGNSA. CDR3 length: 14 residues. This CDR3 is CASSLVGVASPLHF. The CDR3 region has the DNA TGTGCCAGCAGCTTAGTTGGGGTTGCTTCACCCCTCCACTTT.

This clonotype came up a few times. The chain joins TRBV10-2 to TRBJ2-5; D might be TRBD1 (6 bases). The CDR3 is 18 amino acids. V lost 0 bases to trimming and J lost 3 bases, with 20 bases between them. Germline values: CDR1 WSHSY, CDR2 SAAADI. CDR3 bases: TGCGCCAGCAGTGAGTCTCAAGTAACCGGGTGGACAGAAGAGACCCAGTACTTC. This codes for CASSESQVTGWTEETQYF.

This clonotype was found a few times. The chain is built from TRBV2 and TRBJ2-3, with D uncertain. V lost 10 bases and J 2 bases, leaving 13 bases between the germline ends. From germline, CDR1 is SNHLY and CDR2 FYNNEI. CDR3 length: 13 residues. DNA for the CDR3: TGTGCCACTCGACGTTCGTACACAGATACGCAGTATTTT. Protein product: CATRRSYTDTQYF.

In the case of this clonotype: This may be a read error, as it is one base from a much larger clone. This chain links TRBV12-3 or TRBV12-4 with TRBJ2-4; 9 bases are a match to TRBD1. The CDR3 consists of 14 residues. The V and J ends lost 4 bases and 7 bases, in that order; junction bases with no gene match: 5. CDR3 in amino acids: CASSSVDRGNIQYF. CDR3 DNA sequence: TGTGCCAGCAGTTCGGTCGACAGGGGGAACATTCAGTACTTC.

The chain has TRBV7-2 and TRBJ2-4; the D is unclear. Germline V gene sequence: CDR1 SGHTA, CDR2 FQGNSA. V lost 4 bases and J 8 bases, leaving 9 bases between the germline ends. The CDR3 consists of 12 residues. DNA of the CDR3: TGTGCCAGCAGCTCGGGCCCTTACATTCAGTACTTC. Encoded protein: CASSSGPYIQYF.

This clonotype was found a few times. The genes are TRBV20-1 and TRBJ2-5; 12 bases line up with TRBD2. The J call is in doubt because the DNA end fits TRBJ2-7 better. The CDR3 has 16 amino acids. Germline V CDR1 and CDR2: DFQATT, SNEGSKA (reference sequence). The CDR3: CSARDLRRTSGNEQYF. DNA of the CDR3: TGCAGTGCTAGAGATTTAAGACGGACTAGCGGGAACGAGCAGTACTTC.

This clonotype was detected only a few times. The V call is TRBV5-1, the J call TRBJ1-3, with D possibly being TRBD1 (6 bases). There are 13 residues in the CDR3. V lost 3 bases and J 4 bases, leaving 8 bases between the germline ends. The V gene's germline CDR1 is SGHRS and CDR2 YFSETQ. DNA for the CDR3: TGCGCCAGCAGCTGGGGGCCCGGAAACACCATATATTTT. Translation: CASSWGPGNTIYF. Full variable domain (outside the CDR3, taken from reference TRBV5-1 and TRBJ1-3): KAGVTQTPRYLIKTRGQQVTLSCSPISGHRSVSWYQQTPGQGLQFLFEYFSETQRNKGNFPGRFSGRQFSNSRSEMNVSTLELGDSALYLCASSWGPGNTIYFGEGSWLTVV.

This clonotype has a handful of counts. In nucleotides, the CDR3 is TGTGCCAGCAGCTTAAGTACGAGAATCTCTGGAAACACCATATATTTT. It translates to CASSLSTRISGNTIYF. The chain combines TRBV7-6 with TRBJ1-3; D gene ambiguous. The CDR3 is made up of 16 amino acids. The V end was cut by 2 bases, the J end by 0 bases, with 11 bases between. Germline CDR1 and CDR2: SGHVS and FNYEAQ.

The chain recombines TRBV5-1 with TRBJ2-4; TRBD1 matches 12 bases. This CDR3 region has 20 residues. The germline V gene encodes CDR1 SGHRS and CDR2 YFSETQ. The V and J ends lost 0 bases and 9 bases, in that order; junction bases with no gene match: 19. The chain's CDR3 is CASSLGPGTGGGFVFSIQYF. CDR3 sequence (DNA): TGCGCCAGCAGCTTGGGCCCCGGGACAGGGGGCGGGTTTGTCTTTAGCATTCAGTACTTC.

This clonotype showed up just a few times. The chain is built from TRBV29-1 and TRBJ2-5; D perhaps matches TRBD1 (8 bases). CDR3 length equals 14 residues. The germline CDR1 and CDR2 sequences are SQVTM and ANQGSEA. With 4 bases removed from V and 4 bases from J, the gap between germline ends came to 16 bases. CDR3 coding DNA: TGCAGCGTTGCGGGAGGACAGGGATCAGAGACCCAGTACTTC. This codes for CSVAGGQGSETQYF.

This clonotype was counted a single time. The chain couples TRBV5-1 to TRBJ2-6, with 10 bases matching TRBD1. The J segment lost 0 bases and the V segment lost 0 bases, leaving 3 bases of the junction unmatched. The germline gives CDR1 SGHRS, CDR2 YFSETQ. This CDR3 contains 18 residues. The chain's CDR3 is CASSLDRTGGSGANVLTF. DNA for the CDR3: TGCGCCAGCAGCTTGGACCGGACAGGGGGCTCTGGGGCCAACGTCCTGACTTTC.

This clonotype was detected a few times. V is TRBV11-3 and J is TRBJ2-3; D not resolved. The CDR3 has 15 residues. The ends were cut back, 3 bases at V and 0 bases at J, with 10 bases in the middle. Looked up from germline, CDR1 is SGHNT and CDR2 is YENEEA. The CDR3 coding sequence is TGTGCCAGCAGCTTCAAGAGCTTTAGCACAGATACGCAGTATTTT. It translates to CASSFKSFSTDTQYF.